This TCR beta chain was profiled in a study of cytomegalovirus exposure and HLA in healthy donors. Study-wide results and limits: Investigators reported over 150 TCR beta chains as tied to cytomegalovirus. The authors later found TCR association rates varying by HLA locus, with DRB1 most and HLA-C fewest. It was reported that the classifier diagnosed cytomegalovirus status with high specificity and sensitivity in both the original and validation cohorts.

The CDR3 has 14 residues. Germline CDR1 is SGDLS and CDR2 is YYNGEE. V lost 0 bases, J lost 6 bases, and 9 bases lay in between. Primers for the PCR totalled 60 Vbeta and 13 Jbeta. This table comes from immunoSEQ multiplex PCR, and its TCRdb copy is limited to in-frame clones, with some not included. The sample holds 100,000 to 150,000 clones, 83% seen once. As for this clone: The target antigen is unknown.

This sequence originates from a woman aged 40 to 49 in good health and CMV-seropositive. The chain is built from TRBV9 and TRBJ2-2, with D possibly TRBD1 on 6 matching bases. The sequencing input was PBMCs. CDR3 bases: TGTGCCAGCAGCGTAGTGGGGGCGGCCGGGGAGCTGTTTTTT. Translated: CASSVVGAAGELFF.